What follows are 32 T cell receptor beta chains derived from one specimen sequenced in a study of T cells in Graves' hyperthyroidism and ophthalmopathy. Amplified TCR beta CDR3 regions derived from RNA transcripts. Carried out on the TCR CDR3, a first-round RT-PCR used the HTBI primer set. MiXCR, applied by TCRdb to the multiplex PCR reads, yields one record per CDR3 protein. Of hundreds of thousands of distinct CDR3 sequences listed, around 20% were seen once; the top ten hold over 15%. The material sequenced was blood. The receptors shown here come from a woman in her 50s with Graves' hyperthyroidism that later progressed to Graves' ophthalmopathy.

The chain has TRBV2 and TRBJ2-4, with 7 positions matching TRBD2. There are 15 residues in the CDR3. V was clipped by 6 bases and J by 1 base; unmatched bases: 6. Germline-derived CDR1 and CDR2 are SNHLY and FYNNEI. The CDR3 bases are TGTGCCAGCAGCGGACTAGGGCCGGCCAAAAACATTCAGTACTTC. Protein sequence: CASSGLGPAKNIQYF. Complete variable domain (other parts from reference TRBV2 and TRBJ2-4): EPEVTQTPSHQVTQMGQEVILRCVPISNHLYFYWYRQILGQKVEFLVSFYNNEISEKSEIFDDQFSVERPDGSNFTLKIRSTKLEDSAMYFCASSGLGPAKNIQYFGAGTRLSVL.

In this sample, this clonotype turned up a few times. The V and J genes are TRBV18 and TRBJ2-5; the match to TRBD1 covers 10 bases. Looked up from germline, CDR1 is KGHSH and CDR2 is LQKENI. The CDR3 is 15 amino acids. V lost 5 bases to trimming and J lost 4 bases; unmatched junction nucleotides: 7. CDR3 sequence: CASSSLRDRGETQYF. CDR3 DNA sequence: TGTGCCAGCTCATCACTCCGGGACAGGGGAGAGACCCAGTACTTC. Full variable domain (remainder filled in from reference TRBV18 and TRBJ2-5): NAGVMQNPRHLVRRRGQEARLRCSPMKGHSHVYWYRQLPEEGLKFMVYLQKENIIDESGMPKERFSAEFPKEGPSILRIQQVVRGDSAAYFCASSSLRDRGETQYFGPGTRLLVL.

This clonotype appeared a single time. The V call is TRBV12-5, the J call TRBJ1-4; perhaps TRBD1 as D (6 bases). With 3 bases removed from V and 7 bases from J, the gap between germline ends came to 9 bases. Germline V lookup: CDR1 LGHNT, CDR2 FRNRAP. CDR3 length equals 13 residues. CDR3 loop: CASGFGGAEKLFF. The CDR3 region has the DNA TGTGCTAGTGGTTTCGGGGGGGCTGAAAAACTGTTTTTT.

The gene calls are TRBV12-5 and TRBJ2-5; 7 nucleotides agree with TRBD1. The CDR3 runs to 16 residues. Germline V lookup: CDR1 LGHNT, CDR2 FRNRAP. Losses at the gene ends were 1 base for V and 3 bases for J; bases not matched to a gene: 8. The CDR3: CASGLGTGQPEETQYF. The CDR3 nucleotides read TGTGCTAGTGGTTTGGGGACAGGACAACCCGAAGAGACCCAGTACTTC.

This clonotype was counted many times. CDR3 sequence reads: CASGETVYGYTF. The DNA of the CDR3 is TGTGCCAGCGGGGAAACAGTCTATGGCTACACCTTC. The chain joins TRBV6-1 to TRBJ1-2; D gene uncertain. V lost 8 bases and J lost 4, with 11 bases in between. The CDR3 is 12 residues long. From germline, CDR1 is MNHNS and CDR2 SASEGT.

CDR3 amino acids: CASSQGQGSGQPQHF. As DNA, the CDR3 is TGTGCCAGCTCACAAGGACAGGGCTCGGGGCAGCCCCAGCATTTT. The V call is TRBV18, the J call TRBJ1-5; 8 positions agree with TRBD1. J lost 7 bases, V lost 4 bases, and 9 bases had no gene match. In germline, CDR1 is KGHSH, CDR2 LQKENI. The CDR3 loop spans 15 amino acids.

The sample holds many counts of this clonotype. The V and J genes are TRBV20-1 and TRBJ1-1; D is perhaps TRBD1 (6 bases). Germline V gene data show CDR1 as DFQATT and CDR2 as SNEGSKA (reference sequence). Deletions cut 6 bases from V and 10 bases from J, with 12 bases between. The CDR3 has 10 amino acids. The CDR3: CSAHRAGAFF. The CDR3 bases are TGCAGTGCCCACAGGGCGGGAGCTTTCTTT.

This clonotype was seen only a few times. V gene TRBV4-1 combines with J gene TRBJ2-7, with D possibly being TRBD1 (6 bases). With 1 base removed from V and 3 bases from J, the gap between germline ends came to 22 bases. The CDR3 consists of 18 residues. Germline CDR1 reads MGHRA; CDR2 reads YSYEKL. The CDR3 spells CASSQVGGVGDKIYEQYF. CDR3 nucleotides: TGCGCCAGCAGCCAAGTCGGAGGCGTGGGGGACAAGATCTACGAGCAGTACTTC.

J is TRBJ2-1 and V is TRBV4-1; 9 bases are shared with TRBD2. J lost 5 bases, V lost 0 bases, and 2 bases had no gene match. The germline CDR1 and CDR2 sequences are MGHRA and YSYEKL. The CDR3 sequence is 15 residues long. In nucleotides, the CDR3 is TGCGCCAGCAGCCAAGACGGACTAGCGAACAATGAGCAGTTCTTC. It yields the protein CASSQDGLANNEQFF.

At least ten counts were recorded for this clonotype. The rearrangement links TRBV7-8 to TRBJ1-5, with D perhaps matching TRBD1 (6 bases). The CDR3 runs to 15 residues. The germline gives CDR1 SGHVS, CDR2 FQNEAQ. V was shortened by 1 base and J by 10 bases, with 17 bases between the two germline ends. The CDR3 nucleotides are TGTGCCAGCAGCTTAGGTTTGGACAGTATCAGCCCCCAGCATTTT. Its protein is CASSLGLDSISPQHF.

This clonotype was seen at least ten times. The gene calls are TRBV6-1 and TRBJ2-7; D is possibly TRBD1 (7 bases). CDR3 length: 15 residues. Germline V gene lookup returns CDR1 MNHNS and CDR2 SASEGT. V shed 6 bases and J shed 2 bases, with 17 bases lying between them. The CDR3 is CASSPGGGRTYEQYF. In DNA, the CDR3 is TGTGCCAGCAGCCCAGGAGGGGGCCGTACCTACGAGCAGTACTTC.

This clonotype was counted between two and nine times. V gene TRBV2 combines with J gene TRBJ1-6; no definite D call. CDR1 is SNHLY, CDR2 FYNNEI, per germline. The CDR3 is made up of 15 amino acids. Trimming took 6 bases from V and 6 from J, leaving 15 bases between them. CDR3 nucleotides: TGTGCCAGCAGGTTTGACTTAGGTTTTAATTCACCCCTCCACTTT. This sequence encodes CASRFDLGFNSPLHF.

This clonotype came up many times. The rearrangement uses TRBV11-3 and TRBJ2-2; D may match TRBD1 or TRBD2 (7 bases each). CDR1 SGHNT and CDR2 YENEEA come from the germline V gene. V dropped 5 bases and J dropped 9 bases, with 22 bases sitting between them. This CDR3 contains 16 residues. CDR3 DNA sequence: TGTGCCAGCAGCCCTGAAGGCAGGGGGGGAGTCCGGGAGCTGTTTTTT. Encoded protein: CASSPEGRGGVRELFF.

This chain connects TRBV7-2 to TRBJ1-2, with TRBD1 matching over 8 bases. Trimming took 4 bases from V and 2 from J; bases not matched to a gene: 9. Germline V lookup: CDR1 SGHTA, CDR2 FQGNSA. This CDR3 is 16 amino acids long. CDR3 residues: CASSSFAGTGNYGYTF. Here the CDR3 DNA reads TGTGCCAGCAGCTCCTTTGCCGGGACAGGAAACTATGGCTACACCTTC.

This clonotype was picked up one time. V and J are TRBV4-1 and TRBJ1-4, with TRBD1 identical over 9 bases. Germline assignment: CDR1 MGHRA and CDR2 YSYEKL. V lost 0 bases, J lost 8 bases, and 13 bases stayed unmatched. The CDR3 is made up of 18 amino acids. For the CDR3, the DNA is TGCGCCAGCAGCCAAGAAGGATCTACAGGGGGCGCCTGGGAAAAACTGTTTTTT. Protein: CASSQEGSTGGAWEKLFF.

The chain is built from TRBV30 and TRBJ2-1; TRBD2 matches at 11 bases. The CDR3 is made up of 16 amino acids. The trim removed 0 bases at V and 8 bases at J, leaving 9 bases unmatched. Germline CDR1 reads GTSNPN; CDR2 reads SVGIG (reference sequence). In DNA form, the CDR3 reads TGTGCCTGGAGTGTACTCGTAGCGGGGGGGAGGGATGAGCAGTTCTTC. Amino acids: CAWSVLVAGGRDEQFF.

A word on this clonotype: One end of the junction varies from germline; a read error may be responsible. The V call is TRBV5-1, the J call TRBJ1-2, with D maybe TRBD1 (5 bases). Germline loops: CDR1 SGHRS, CDR2 YFSETQ. There are 13 residues in the CDR3. The CDR3 coding sequence is TGTGCCAGCAGCTTGTTCAGGGATGATGGCTACACCTTC. It translates to CASSLFRDDGYTF.

The rearrangement uses TRBV29-1 and TRBJ2-3; D might be TRBD1 or TRBD2, each matching 5 bases. Trimming removed 2 bases from V and 8 bases from J, with 14 bases in between. The CDR3 consists of 13 residues. Per germline, CDR1 SQVTM and CDR2 ANQGSEA. CDR3 loop: CSVELDRGATQYF. In DNA form, the CDR3 reads TGCAGCGTTGAACTTGACAGAGGGGCTACGCAGTATTTT.

Only a few counts were recorded for this clonotype. CDR3 loop: CASSLVGVTEAFF. As DNA, the CDR3 is TGTGCCAGCAGCTTGGTAGGGGTTACTGAAGCTTTCTTT. This sequence joins TRBV5-5 and TRBJ1-1, with D tentatively TRBD1 (5 bases). Germline V gene data show CDR1 as SGHKS and CDR2 as YYEKEE (reference sequence). V dropped 0 bases and J dropped 5 bases, with 8 bases sitting between them. The CDR3 covers 13 residues.

This sequence joins TRBV19 and TRBJ1-5; D unresolved. From germline, CDR1 is LNHDA and CDR2 SQIVND (reference sequence). The CDR3 sequence is 11 residues long. The V end was cut by 5 bases, the J end by 5 bases, with 4 bases between. CDR3 amino acids: CASSSHQPQHF. The DNA of the CDR3 is TGTGCCAGTAGTTCGCATCAGCCCCAGCATTTT.

The chain combines TRBV27 with TRBJ2-2; D remains unclear. Germline loops: CDR1 MNHEY, CDR2 SMNVEV (reference sequence). Trimming took off 6 bases at V and 5 bases at J, with 7 bases between the two ends. The CDR3 runs 12 residues. CDR3 protein: CASRLVTGELFF. DNA of the CDR3: TGTGCCAGCAGACTCGTAACCGGGGAGCTGTTTTTT.

This clonotype was seen ten or more times. The chain recombines TRBV5-5 with TRBJ1-2, with D unclear. Trimming took 3 bases from V and 3 from J, leaving 9 bases between them. The germline V gene encodes CDR1 SGHKS and CDR2 YYEKEE (reference sequence). The CDR3 loop spans 13 amino acids. This chain's CDR3 is CASSSGVDYGYTF. In nucleotides, the CDR3 is TGTGCCAGCAGCTCCGGAGTAGACTATGGCTACACCTTC.

This clonotype occurred many times. The V gene is TRBV2, the J gene TRBJ2-3; D gene ambiguous. The CDR3 is 12 residues long. V shed 6 bases and J shed 2 bases, with 6 bases lying between them. From germline, CDR1 is SNHLY and CDR2 FYNNEI. The chain's CDR3 is CASRQNTDTQYF. The CDR3 region has the DNA TGTGCCAGCAGACAGAACACAGATACGCAGTATTTT.

The chain carries TRBV5-1 and TRBJ1-1; TRBD1 might be the D (5 bases). The CDR3 totals 18 residues. V was trimmed by 5 bases and J by 4 bases, leaving 27 bases between them. CDR1 and CDR2 from the germline V gene are SGHRS and YFSETQ. The CDR3: CASSSMGGLAGWTTEAFF. The CDR3 region has the DNA TGCGCCAGCAGTTCAATGGGGGGTTTGGCAGGGTGGACCACTGAAGCTTTCTTT.

This clonotype was recorded only once. It may be a read error: a sequence one base away is much more abundant. No conserved phenylalanine or tryptophan is present at the end of the CDR3, so a read error is the likely explanation. The CDR3 reads CSARGGGAQDTQYL. CDR3 bases: TGCAGTGCTAGAGGCGGGGGGGCACAAGATACGCAGTATCTT. This chain uses TRBV20-1 with TRBJ2-3, with 9 bases aligning to TRBD2. The CDR3 contains 14 residues. Germline V gene sequence: CDR1 DFQATT, CDR2 SNEGSKA (reference sequence). V lost 1 base, J lost 5 bases, and 4 bases stayed unmatched.

This rearrangement joins TRBV6-2 or TRBV6-3 to TRBJ2-2; 10 bases align to TRBD1. Germline values: CDR1 MNHEY, CDR2 SVGEGT. After removal of 6 bases from V and 1 base from J, the junction contained 11 bases not matched to a gene. This CDR3 is built from 18 residues. The CDR3 region has the DNA TGTGCCAGCAGGGGCACCAGGGGACAGGGGATGAACACCGGGGAGCTGTTTTTT. Amino acids: CASRGTRGQGMNTGELFF.

This clonotype was seen at least ten times. The chain carries TRBV6-2 or TRBV6-3 and TRBJ1-1, with D unresolved. Trimming shortened V by 6 bases and J by 6 bases, and 14 bases separated the two germline ends. CDR1 and CDR2 from the germline V gene are MNHEY and SVGEGT. The CDR3 contains 13 residues. For the CDR3, the DNA is TGTGCCAGCAGACAAGTCTCTTTCCCTGAAGCTTTCTTT. It yields the protein CASRQVSFPEAFF.

This sequence joins TRBV20-1 and TRBJ2-7, with D hard to call. Germline lookup yields CDR1 DFQATT and CDR2 SNEGSKA (reference sequence). This CDR3 contains 13 residues. Trimming stripped 3 bases from V and 2 bases from J, with 11 bases between. Here the CDR3 DNA reads TGCAGTGCTAGGGACCGAACGCCCTACGAGCAGTACTTC. Amino acids: CSARDRTPYEQYF.

This sequence joins TRBV10-3 and TRBJ1-2, with a tentative D call TRBD1 (5 bases). The germline V gene has CDR1 ENHRY and CDR2 SYGVKD. The CDR3 consists of 15 residues. Trimming took 3 bases from V and 2 from J, leaving 13 bases between them. Here the CDR3 DNA reads TGTGCCATCAGTGAAGGGCGGGGGAGGAACTATGGCTACACCTTC. Translated: CAISEGRGRNYGYTF.

This clonotype showed up many times. The chain links TRBV18 to TRBJ2-1; 7 nucleotides line up with TRBD2. The CDR3 covers 11 residues. J was trimmed by 10 bases and V by 3 bases; bases with no gene match: 0. CDR1 is KGHSH, CDR2 LQKENI, per germline. CDR3 coding DNA: TGTGCCAGCTCACCCGGGGGGGAGCAGTTCTTC. Translating it yields CASSPGGEQFF. Full variable domain (outside the CDR3, taken from reference TRBV18 and TRBJ2-1): NAGVMQNPRHLVRRRGQEARLRCSPMKGHSHVYWYRQLPEEGLKFMVYLQKENIIDESGMPKERFSAEFPKEGPSILRIQQVVRGDSAAYFCASSPGGEQFFGPGTRLTVL.

This clonotype was seen ten or more times. The CDR3 protein is CASSSRDIQETQYF. The CDR3 DNA sequence: TGTGCCAGCAGTAGCCGGGACATTCAAGAGACCCAGTACTTC. The rearrangement links TRBV28 to TRBJ2-5, with D possibly TRBD1 on 6 matching bases. V was trimmed by 5 bases and J by 2 bases, leaving 12 bases between them. The germline V gene encodes CDR1 MDHEN and CDR2 SYDVKM. The CDR3 has 14 residues. Based on the CDR3 plus reference TRBV28 and TRBJ2-5, the full variable domain is DVKVTQSSRYLVKRTGEKVFLECVQDMDHENMFWYRQDPGLGLRLIYFSYDVKMKEKGDIPEGYSVSREKKERFSLILESASTNQTSMYLCASSSRDIQETQYFGPGTRLLVL.

Many counts were recorded for this clonotype. This rearrangement joins TRBV3-1 to TRBJ1-4; the match to TRBD1 covers 7 bases. Germline CDR1 LGHDT, CDR2 YNNKEL (reference sequence). J was trimmed by 5 bases and V by 4 bases; bases with no gene match: 13. The CDR3 totals 17 residues. CDR3 loop: CASSPWGGGAMNEKLFF. CDR3 DNA: TGTGCCAGCAGCCCCTGGGGAGGGGGCGCTATGAATGAAAAACTGTTTTTT.